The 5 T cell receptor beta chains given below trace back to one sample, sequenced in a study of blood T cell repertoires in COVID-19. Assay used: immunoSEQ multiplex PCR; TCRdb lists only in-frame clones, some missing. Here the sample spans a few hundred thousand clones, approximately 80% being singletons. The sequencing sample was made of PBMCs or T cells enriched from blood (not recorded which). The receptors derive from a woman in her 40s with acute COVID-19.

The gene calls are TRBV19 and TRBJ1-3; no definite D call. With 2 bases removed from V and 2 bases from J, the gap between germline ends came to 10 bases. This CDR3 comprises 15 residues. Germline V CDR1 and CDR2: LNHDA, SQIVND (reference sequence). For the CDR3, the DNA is TGTGCCAGTAGTATACGGCGGACTACTGGAAACACCATATATTTT. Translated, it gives CASSIRRTTGNTIYF. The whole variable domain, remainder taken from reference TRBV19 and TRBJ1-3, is DGGITQSPKYLFRKEGQNVTLSCEQNLNHDAMYWYRQDPGQGLRLIYYSQIVNDFQKGDIAEGYSVSREKKESFPLTVTSAQKNPTAFYLCASSIRRTTGNTIYFGEGSWLTVV.

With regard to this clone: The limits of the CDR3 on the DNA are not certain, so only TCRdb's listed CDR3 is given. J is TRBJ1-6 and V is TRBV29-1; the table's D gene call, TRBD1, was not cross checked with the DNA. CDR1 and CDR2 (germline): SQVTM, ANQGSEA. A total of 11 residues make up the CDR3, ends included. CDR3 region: CSVEVATGIHF.

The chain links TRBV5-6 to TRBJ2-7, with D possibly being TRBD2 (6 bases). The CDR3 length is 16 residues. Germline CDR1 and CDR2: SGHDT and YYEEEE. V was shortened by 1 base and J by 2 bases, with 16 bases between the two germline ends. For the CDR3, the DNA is TGTGCCAGCAGCTTGTTCCAACCGGGACTCACCTACGAGCAGTACTTC. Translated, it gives CASSLFQPGLTYEQYF. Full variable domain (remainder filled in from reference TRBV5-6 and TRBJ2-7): DAGVTQSPTHLIKTRGQQVTLRCSPKSGHDTVSWYQQALGQGPQFIFQYYEEEERQRGNFPDRFSGHQFPNYSSELNVNALLLGDSALYLCASSLFQPGLTYEQYFGPGTRLTVT.

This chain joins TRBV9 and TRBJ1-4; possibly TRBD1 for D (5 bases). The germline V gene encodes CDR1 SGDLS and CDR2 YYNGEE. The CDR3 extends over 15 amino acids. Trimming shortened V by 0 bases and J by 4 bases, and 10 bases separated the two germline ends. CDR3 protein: CASSVEGHSNEKLFF. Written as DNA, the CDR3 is TGTGCCAGCAGCGTAGAGGGGCACAGTAATGAAAAACTGTTTTTT. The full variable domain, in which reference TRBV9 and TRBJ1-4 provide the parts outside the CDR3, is DSGVTQTPKHLITATGQRVTLRCSPRSGDLSVYWYQQSLDQGLQFLIQYYNGEERAKGNILERFSAQQFPDLHSELNLSSLELGDSALYFCASSVEGHSNEKLFFGSGTQLSVL.

For the CDR3, the DNA is TGTGCCAGCAGTTACGGGACAGTCTACGAGCAGTACTTC. Translated, it gives CASSYGTVYEQYF. The V gene is TRBV27, the J gene TRBJ2-7; TRBD1 aligns across 7 bases. The CDR3 extends over 13 amino acids. The J segment lost 3 bases and the V segment lost 4 bases, leaving 3 bases of the junction unmatched. The germline gives CDR1 MNHEY, CDR2 SMNVEV (reference sequence).